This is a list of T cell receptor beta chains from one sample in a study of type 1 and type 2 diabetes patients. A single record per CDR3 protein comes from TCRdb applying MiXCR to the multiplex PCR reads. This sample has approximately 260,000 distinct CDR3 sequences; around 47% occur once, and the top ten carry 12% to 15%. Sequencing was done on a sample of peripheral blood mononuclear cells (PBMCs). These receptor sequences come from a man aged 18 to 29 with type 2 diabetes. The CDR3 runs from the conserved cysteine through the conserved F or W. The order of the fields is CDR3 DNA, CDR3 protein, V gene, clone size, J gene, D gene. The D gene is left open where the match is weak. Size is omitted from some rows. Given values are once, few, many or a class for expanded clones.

CDR3nt: TGTGCCAGCAGCCCCCCCCTGAACACTGAAGCTTTCTTT
CDR3aa: CASSPPLNTEAFF
v_gene: TRBV6-2/TRBV6-3
abundance: .
j_gene: TRBJ1-1
d_gene: .

CDR3nt: TGTGCCAGCAGGGGGTCTAGCGTGAATGAGCAGTTCTTC
CDR3aa: CASRGSSVNEQFF
v_gene: TRBV2
abundance: .
j_gene: TRBJ2-1
d_gene: .

CDR3nt: .
CDR3aa: CASSFYICSARDWDTLSYEQYF
v_gene: TRBV7-3
abundance: .
j_gene: TRBJ2-7
d_gene: .

CDR3nt: TGTGCCATCTCCCTAACCGGGACTAGCGGGAGGGCCTCTCTGGGGGAGCTGTTTTTT
CDR3aa: CAISLTGTSGRASLGELFF
v_gene: TRBV10-3
abundance: .
j_gene: TRBJ2-2
d_gene: TRBD2

CDR3nt: TGTGCCAGCGTTGCTATGACTGGAAACACCATATATTTT
CDR3aa: CASVAMTGNTIYF
v_gene: TRBV2
abundance: few
j_gene: TRBJ1-3
d_gene: .

CDR3nt: TGTGCCATCAGTGGGCAAGAGACCCAGTACTTC
CDR3aa: CAISGQETQYF
v_gene: TRBV12-3/TRBV12-4
abundance: .
j_gene: TRBJ2-5
d_gene: .

CDR3nt: TGTGCCAGTAGTCCCCCTGGGTCAGGGAGTATCGGAGCTTTCTTT
CDR3aa: CASSPPGSGSIGAFF
v_gene: TRBV19
abundance: few
j_gene: TRBJ1-1
d_gene: .

CDR3nt: TGTGCCAGTTCCCAAACCAATTCACCCCTCCACTTT
CDR3aa: CASSQTNSPLHF
v_gene: TRBV6-6
abundance: .
j_gene: TRBJ1-6
d_gene: .

CDR3nt: TGTGCCAGCAGTTTCTTTAGGGGCCAAAATTCACCCCTCCACTTT
CDR3aa: CASSFFRGQNSPLHF
v_gene: TRBV2
abundance: .
j_gene: TRBJ1-6
d_gene: .

CDR3nt: TGCAGCGTTGAATCAGGGTCCGGGGAGCAGTACTTC
CDR3aa: CSVESGSGEQYF
v_gene: TRBV29-1
abundance: .
j_gene: TRBJ2-7
d_gene: .

CDR3nt: TGTGCCAGCAACCAAGGCGGGGGCCGGGAGACCCAGCATTTT
CDR3aa: CASNQGGGRETQHF
v_gene: TRBV2
abundance: .
j_gene: TRBJ1-5
d_gene: .

CDR3nt: TGCAGTGCTAACCCGGGACTAGATACGCAGTATTTT
CDR3aa: CSANPGLDTQYF
v_gene: TRBV20-1
abundance: .
j_gene: TRBJ2-3
d_gene: .

CDR3nt: TGTGCCAGCAGGATAAGTTGGCAAGAGACCCAGTACTTC
CDR3aa: CASRISWQETQYF
v_gene: TRBV27
abundance: .
j_gene: TRBJ2-5
d_gene: .

CDR3nt: TGCGCCAGCAGCTCAGGGGGGAGATACTATGGCTACGCCTTC
CDR3aa: CASSSGGRYYGYAF
v_gene: TRBV5-1
abundance: .
j_gene: TRBJ1-2
d_gene: TRBD1

CDR3nt: TGTGCCAGTAGTCATAACAGGGCCGGGAATGGGAATGAGCAGTTCTTC
CDR3aa: CASSHNRAGNGNEQFF
v_gene: TRBV19
abundance: .
j_gene: TRBJ2-1
d_gene: .

CDR3nt: TGTGCCAGCAGCTTAACTTACAGGGACGCAAGGGGCTACACCTTC
CDR3aa: CASSLTYRDARGYTF
v_gene: TRBV7-2
abundance: many
j_gene: TRBJ1-2
d_gene: .

CDR3nt: TGTGCCAGCAGAAGGGGACAGTTCAGCACAGATACGCAGTATTTT
CDR3aa: CASRRGQFSTDTQYF
v_gene: TRBV6-5
abundance: .
j_gene: TRBJ2-3
d_gene: TRBD1

CDR3nt: TGTGCCAGTACGCGTTCCTCTGGAAACACCATATATTTT
CDR3aa: CASTRSSGNTIYF
v_gene: TRBV2
abundance: .
j_gene: TRBJ1-3
d_gene: .

CDR3nt: TGTGCCAGTAGTATTTCGGGGGGGGAGGGACGTGAAGCTTTCTTT
CDR3aa: CASSISGGEGREAFF
v_gene: TRBV19
abundance: few
j_gene: TRBJ1-1
d_gene: .

CDR3nt: TGTGCCAGTAGCCAACAGGGGGATCAGCCCCAGCATTTT
CDR3aa: CASSQQGDQPQHF
v_gene: TRBV19
abundance: .
j_gene: TRBJ1-5
d_gene: TRBD1

CDR3nt: TGTGCCAGCCGGGAACCTCAGGGGATCTACGAGCAGTACTTC
CDR3aa: CASREPQGIYEQYF
v_gene: TRBV27
abundance: .
j_gene: TRBJ2-7
d_gene: .

CDR3nt: TGTGCCAGCAGGGGGGCTCAGGGGGCCGCCTACGAGCAGTACTTC
CDR3aa: CASRGAQGAAYEQYF
v_gene: TRBV6-6
abundance: .
j_gene: TRBJ2-7
d_gene: TRBD1

CDR3nt: TGTGCCAGCAACGATCAGGGGGTTGGCACTGAAGCTTTCTTT
CDR3aa: CASNDQGVGTEAFF
v_gene: TRBV6-5
abundance: few
j_gene: TRBJ1-1
d_gene: TRBD1

CDR3nt: TGTGCCAGCAGCTTAGGGGTCTTAGCGGGAGTTGGGGAGACCCAGTACTTC
CDR3aa: CASSLGVLAGVGETQYF
v_gene: TRBV7-6
abundance: .
j_gene: TRBJ2-5
d_gene: TRBD2

CDR3nt: TGTGCCACACACTCGGGGCTAGCGGAGCAGTTCTTC
CDR3aa: CATHSGLAEQFF
v_gene: TRBV6-1
abundance: .
j_gene: TRBJ2-1
d_gene: .

CDR3nt: TGTGCCAGTAGTCCTTCCGCGGGGCCGGGTAGTGAGCAGTTCTTC
CDR3aa: CASSPSAGPGSEQFF
v_gene: TRBV19
abundance: few
j_gene: TRBJ2-1
d_gene: .

CDR3nt: TGTGCCAGTAGCCCGGACAGTAACCAAGGGACCCAGTACTTC
CDR3aa: CASSPDSNQGTQYF
v_gene: TRBV19
abundance: .
j_gene: TRBJ2-5
d_gene: .

CDR3nt: TGTGCCACCAGGGACAGTGTTTGGGAGACCCAGTACTTC
CDR3aa: CATRDSVWETQYF
v_gene: TRBV15
abundance: many
j_gene: TRBJ2-5
d_gene: .

CDR3nt: TGTGCCACCAGCAGATGGGGTGTAGGTGTGGACTTGCGGGAGACCCAGTACTTC
CDR3aa: CATSRWGVGVDLRETQYF
v_gene: TRBV15
abundance: many
j_gene: TRBJ2-5
d_gene: .

CDR3nt: TGTGCCAGCAGCTTCCGGGACCACTACGAGCAGTACTTC
CDR3aa: CASSFRDHYEQYF
v_gene: TRBV7-3
abundance: few
j_gene: TRBJ2-7
d_gene: .

CDR3nt: TGTGCCGTGAGAGGGAGTAACTATGGCTACACCTTC
CDR3aa: CAVRGSNYGYTF
v_gene: TRBV19
abundance: few
j_gene: TRBJ1-2
d_gene: .